A single sample gave rise to the 11 T cell receptor beta chains below, sequenced in a study of blood T cell repertoires in COVID-19. Generated by immunoSEQ multiplex PCR, the TCRdb table keeps only in-frame clones and is missing some. Of 440,000 or so clones listed, about 88% are singletons. The material sequenced was peripheral blood. The receptors were sampled from a woman in her thirties or forties with COVID-19, enrolled during active disease.

CDR3 amino acids: CASSSPGGATQETQYF. The CDR3 nucleotides are TGTGCCAGCAGTTCCCCCGGGGGGGCAACTCAGGAGACCCAGTACTTC. This chain joins TRBV28 and TRBJ2-5, with 8 bases lining up with TRBD2. Germline V gives CDR1 MDHEN, CDR2 SYDVKM. The CDR3 sequence is 16 residues long. Germline trimming cut 4 bases from V and 5 bases from J; bases unmatched to any gene: 12.

The chain uses TRBV30 and TRBJ1-4; a possible D gene is TRBD1 (5 bases). Trimming took 0 bases from V and 6 from J, leaving 17 bases between them. From germline, CDR1 is GTSNPN and CDR2 SVGIG (reference sequence). The CDR3 contains 16 residues. This chain's CDR3 is CAWSVISDQGDEKLFF. CDR3 DNA: TGTGCCTGGAGTGTAATTTCTGACCAGGGTGATGAAAAACTGTTTTTT.

The rearrangement joins TRBV6-5 to TRBJ1-2, with TRBD1 matching over 9 bases. CDR3 length: 13 residues. The trim removed 10 bases at V and 1 base at J, leaving 4 bases unmatched. CDR1 and CDR2 from the germline V gene are MNHEY and SVGAGI. The CDR3 region has the DNA TGTGCCATTCGGGACAGGGTTAACTATGGCTACACCTTC. It specifies CAIRDRVNYGYTF.

This clone was seen a handful of times. The chain uses TRBV28 and TRBJ1-2; D gene uncertain. Germline values: CDR1 MDHEN, CDR2 SYDVKM. With 8 bases removed from V and 6 bases from J, the gap between germline ends came to 22 bases. This CDR3 region has 15 residues. The CDR3 DNA follows: TGTGCCAGCGGCACCTTGGGCAGGTTGATTCATGGCTACACCTTC. As protein: CASGTLGRLIHGYTF.

The chain joins TRBV7-9 to TRBJ2-5; D perhaps matches TRBD1 (5 bases). Germline assignment: CDR1 SEHNR and CDR2 FQNEAQ (reference sequence). Trimming took off 5 bases at V and 2 bases at J, with 12 bases between the two ends. The length of the CDR3 is 14 residues. CDR3 residues: CASSPRQLQETQYF. CDR3 DNA sequence: TGTGCCAGCAGCCCAAGACAGTTGCAAGAGACCCAGTACTTC.

This chain joins TRBV14 and TRBJ2-1, with 7 positions matching TRBD1. The germline V gene encodes CDR1 SGHDN and CDR2 FVKESK. J lost 8 bases, V lost 4 bases, and 5 bases had no gene match. CDR3 length: 13 amino acids. As DNA, the CDR3 is TGTGCCAGCAGCCGAACAGGGGTCGATGAGCAGTTCTTC. Its protein product is CASSRTGVDEQFF.

This clone was observed a single time. The chain uses TRBV20-1 and TRBJ1-3, with D perhaps matching TRBD1 (5 bases). Germline lookup yields CDR1 DFQATT and CDR2 SNEGSKA (reference sequence). V lost 3 bases and J 2 bases, leaving 8 bases between the germline ends. There are 13 residues in the CDR3. CDR3 in amino acids: CSASKGAGNTIYF. DNA for the CDR3: TGCAGTGCTAGTAAAGGGGCTGGAAACACCATATATTTT.

V usage is TRBV10-3 and J usage is TRBJ1-2; TRBD1 aligns across 7 bases. The J segment lost 8 bases and the V segment lost 1 base, leaving 7 bases of the junction unmatched. The CDR3 loop spans 14 amino acids. Germline V gene data show CDR1 as ENHRY and CDR2 as SYGVKD. The CDR3 DNA follows: TGTGCCATCAGTGAGTGGGGGACAGAGAGCGGCTACACCTTC. Its translation is CAISEWGTESGYTF.

This chain uses TRBV5-1 with TRBJ1-4; 8 bases agree with TRBD1. Unmatched junction bases numbered 5, after V lost 4 bases and J lost 6 bases. This CDR3 spans 14 amino acids. CDR1 SGHRS and CDR2 YFSETQ come from the germline V gene. CDR3 in amino acids: CASSMQGADEKLFF. The CDR3 DNA follows: TGCGCCAGCAGCATGCAGGGGGCTGATGAAAAACTGTTTTTT.

The chain is built from TRBV5-1 and TRBJ1-1; no clear D gene. Between the trimmed V and J ends, which lost 2 bases and 1 base, there was a span of 12 bases. This CDR3 spans 15 amino acids. CDR1 is SGHRS, CDR2 YFSETQ, per germline. Written as DNA, the CDR3 is TGCGCCAGCAGCTTCCCCCGGGAGGGGAACACTGAAGCTTTCTTT. This sequence encodes CASSFPREGNTEAFF.

J is TRBJ1-2 and V is TRBV7-8; 9 nucleotides match TRBD1. Trimming removed 4 bases from V and 7 bases from J; junction bases left unmatched: 7. The CDR3 loop spans 14 amino acids. Per the germline V gene, CDR1 is SGHVS and CDR2 is FQNEAQ. For the CDR3, the DNA is TGTGCCAGCAGCTCACAGGGACAGGGCTCTGGCTACACCTTC. Protein: CASSSQGQGSGYTF.